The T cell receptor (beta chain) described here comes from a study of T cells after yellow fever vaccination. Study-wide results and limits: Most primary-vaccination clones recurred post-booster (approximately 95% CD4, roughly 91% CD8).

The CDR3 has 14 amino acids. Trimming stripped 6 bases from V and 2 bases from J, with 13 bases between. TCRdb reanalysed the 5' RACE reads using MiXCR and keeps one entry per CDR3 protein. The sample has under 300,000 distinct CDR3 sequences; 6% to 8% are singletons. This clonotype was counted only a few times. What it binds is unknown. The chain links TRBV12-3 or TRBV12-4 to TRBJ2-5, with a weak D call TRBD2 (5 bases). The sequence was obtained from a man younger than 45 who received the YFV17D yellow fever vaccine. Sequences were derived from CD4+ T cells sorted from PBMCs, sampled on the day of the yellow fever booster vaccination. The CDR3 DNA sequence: TGTGCCAGCAGCCGGGGAGCGGTACAAGAGACCCAGTACTTC. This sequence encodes CASSRGAVQETQYF.